Shown below are 4 T cell receptor beta chains from a single sample sequenced in a study of a mutant IDH1 vaccine in newly diagnosed glioma (dated by TCRdb to about 2021). The meaning of the sample's time point label: week 11, during vaccination. A 20-mer mutant IDH1 peptide at 300 micrograms in Montanide made up each vaccine dose, which was injected subcutaneously together with topical imiquimod. These receptors lack a known antigen. The library was obtained by the immunoSEQ multiplex PCR assay. The table comes from immuneACCESS by way of TCRdb, which keeps in-frame sequences with V and J called. Part of the clones is missing from these tables; in studies checked, under half for an unresolved V gene and the rest for unknown reasons. This sample lists some 64,000 clones; about 81% were detected once. Of the sample, about 9% falls within the top ten clones. Material: PBMCs, obtained from a glioma patient whose treatment included an IDH1 peptide vaccine. These receptors came from a woman in her 50s with glioma.

J is TRBJ2-7 and V is TRBV19, with 7 bases identical to TRBD1. Germline values: CDR1 LNHDA, CDR2 SQIVND (reference sequence). This CDR3 region has 15 residues. V lost 6 bases to trimming and J lost 2 bases; unmatched junction nucleotides: 10. The CDR3 sequence is CASSRTDRLTYEQYF. The CDR3, as DNA: TGTGCCAGTAGCAGAACGGACAGGTTAACCTACGAGCAGTACTTC.

J is TRBJ1-1 and V is TRBV7-9, with D unclear. The CDR3 is 15 residues long. From germline, CDR1 is SEHNR and CDR2 FQNEAQ (reference sequence). Trimming cost V 5 bases and J 5 bases, with 18 bases left between them. The CDR3 region is CASSPDTIRVTEAFF. The DNA of the CDR3 is TGTGCCAGCAGCCCAGACACGATCCGGGTGACTGAAGCTTTCTTT.

This CDR3 is CASSLGTGVHEQYF. As DNA, the CDR3 is TGCGCCAGCAGCTTGGGGACAGGGGTCCACGAGCAGTACTTC. This chain links TRBV5-1 with TRBJ2-7; 9 bases are shared with TRBD1. Germline V CDR1 and CDR2: SGHRS, YFSETQ. This CDR3 comprises 14 residues. The V segment lost 0 bases and the J segment 5 bases; nucleotides outside the gene matches: 3.

The genes are TRBV2 and TRBJ2-3; D is unclear. The CDR3 has 14 residues. Germline CDR1 reads SNHLY; CDR2 reads FYNNEI. V lost 3 bases and J 2 bases, leaving 9 bases between the germline ends. The CDR3 nucleotides are TGTGCCAGCAGTGATCAGTTAGTCACAGATACGCAGTATTTT. Protein product: CASSDQLVTDTQYF.